The TCR beta chain under discussion was sequenced for a study of response to subunit inactivated influenza vaccine. Whole-study results and caveats: Researchers suggested that each seasonal influenza vaccination recruits few new T cells.

This clonotype has just a few counts. The antigen is unknown. TCRdb called the RT-PCR reads again in MiXCR, with one record for every CDR3 protein. This table holds a few hundred thousand distinct CDR3 sequences, around 15% found once. Germline assignment: CDR1 PRHDT and CDR2 FYEKMQ (reference sequence). This CDR3 has 15 residues. The V and J ends lost 5 bases and 0 bases, in that order; junction bases with no gene match: 2. Sequenced here: PBMCs from blood, sampled about 13 days after vaccination. This receptor was taken from a man in his fifties or sixties who received an inactivated influenza vaccine. The J gene is TRBJ2-2, the V gene TRBV13, with 8 bases that match TRBD1. In nucleotides, the CDR3 is TGTGCCAGCAGCGTGACAGGGGCGAACACCGGGGAGCTGTTTTTT. Amino acid sequence: CASSVTGANTGELFF.